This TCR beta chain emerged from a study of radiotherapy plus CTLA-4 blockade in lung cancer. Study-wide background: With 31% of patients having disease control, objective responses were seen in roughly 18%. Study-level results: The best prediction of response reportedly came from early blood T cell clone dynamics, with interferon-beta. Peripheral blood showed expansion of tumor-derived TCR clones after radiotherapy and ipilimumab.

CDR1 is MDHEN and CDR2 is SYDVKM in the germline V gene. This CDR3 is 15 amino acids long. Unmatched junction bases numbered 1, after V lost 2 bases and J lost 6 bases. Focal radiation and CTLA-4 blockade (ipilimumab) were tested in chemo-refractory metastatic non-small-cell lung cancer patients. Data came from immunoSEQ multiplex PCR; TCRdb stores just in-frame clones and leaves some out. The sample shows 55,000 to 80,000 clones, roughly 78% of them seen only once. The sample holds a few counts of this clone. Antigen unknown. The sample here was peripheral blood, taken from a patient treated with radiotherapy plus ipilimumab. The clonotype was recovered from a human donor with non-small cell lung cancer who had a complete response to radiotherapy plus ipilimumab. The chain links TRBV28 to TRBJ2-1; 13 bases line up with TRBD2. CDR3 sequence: CASSLGTSGINEQFF. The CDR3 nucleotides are TGTGCCAGCAGTTTAGGGACTAGCGGGATCAATGAGCAGTTCTTC.